This is a list of T cell receptor beta chains from one sample in a study of T cells in Graves' hyperthyroidism and ophthalmopathy. Via MiXCR, TCRdb re-called the multiplex PCR reads, giving one row per CDR3 protein. The sample has some 580,000 distinct CDR3 sequences, approximately 15% seen once. The specimen sequenced was blood. The source is a woman aged 40 to 50 with Graves' ophthalmopathy. The CDR3 runs from the conserved cysteine through the conserved F or W. A D gene is named only where the DNA matches it firmly. Clone size appears in some rows only: once, few, many, or a class for an expanded clone.

TRBD1,TRBV12-3/TRBV12-4,many,TRBJ2-1,TGTGCCAGCAGATCCGGGGCAGGGGGCTACAATGAGCAGTTCTTC,CASRSGAGGYNEQFF
.,TRBV7-2,few,TRBJ2-7,TGTGCCAGCAGCTTAGCCCCACGGGCGAAAGACGAGCAGTACTTC,CASSLAPRAKDEQYF
TRBD2,TRBV7-7,many,TRBJ2-5,TGTGCTAGCAGTCGGACTAGCTTTGGGGAGACCCAGTACTTC,CASSRTSFGETQYF
.,TRBV3-1,many,TRBJ2-1,TGTGCCAGCAGCCAAGTAGGTCTCTACAATGAGCAGTTCTTC,CASSQVGLYNEQFF
TRBD1,TRBV20-1,many,TRBJ2-4,TGCAGTGCTAGAGGGACAGGGGGGCGGCTAGCCAAAAACATTCAGTACTTC,CSARGTGGRLAKNIQYF
.,TRBV18,many,TRBJ1-4,TGTGCCAGCTCACTGAGCGGAGTTAATGAAAAACTGTTTTTT,CASSLSGVNEKLFF
.,TRBV5-1,many,TRBJ1-1,TGCGCCAGCGGCGGGGGAATGAACACTGAAGCTTTCTTT,CASGGGMNTEAFF
TRBD2,TRBV5-1,many,TRBJ2-1,TGCGCCAGCAGCACCGCTACGGGAGGGCCCTATGAGCAGTTCTTC,CASSTATGGPYEQFF
TRBD1,TRBV9,few,TRBJ2-2,TGTGCCAGCAGCCCACGGGACAGCCGAACCGGGGAGCTGTTTTTT,CASSPRDSRTGELFF
TRBD2,TRBV28,many,TRBJ2-1,TGTGCCAGCAGTTTATCCCACAGGACTAGCGGAACCCCCTACAATGAGCAGTTCTTC,CASSLSHRTSGTPYNEQFF
TRBD1,TRBV3-1,few,TRBJ1-2,TGTGCCAGCAGCCAAGAAGTCAGGGGGCATAATGTGGGTGGCTACACCTTC,CASSQEVRGHNVGGYTF
.,TRBV6-1,.,TRBJ1-4,TGTGCCAGCAGTTTCGACCCGGGTCTAAAAAATGAAAAACTGTTTTTT,CASSFDPGLKNEKLFF
.,TRBV10-3,many,TRBJ2-3,TGTGCCATCAGTGAGTGGCGGACGAGCACAGATACGCAGTATTTT,CAISEWRTSTDTQYF
TRBD2,TRBV30,few,TRBJ2-7,TGTGCCTGGAGGGGGACTACGCCGCTATCCCACGAGCAGTACTTC,CAWRGTTPLSHEQYF